The 23 T cell receptor beta chains below come from one sample, sequenced in a study of T cell responses to AZD1222 COVID-19 vaccine. Produced via immunoSEQ multiplex PCR; TCRdb's table is partial and in-frame only. The repertoire holds about 180,000 clones, with roughly 93% as singletons. The source was peripheral blood, collected 28 days after the second dose of the MenACWY control vaccine. The receptors were gathered from an adult who received the MenACWY meningococcal vaccine as a control.

The rearrangement links TRBV30 to TRBJ1-1; no clear D. CDR1 and CDR2 (germline): GTSNPN, SVGIG (reference sequence). Deletions cut 0 bases from V and 1 base from J, with 12 bases between. This CDR3 region has 15 residues. CDR3: CAWSVIGRPNTEAFF. Written as DNA, the CDR3 is TGTGCCTGGAGTGTAATTGGCAGACCGAACACTGAAGCTTTCTTT. Looking up the rest from reference TRBV30 and TRBJ1-1 gives the full variable domain: SQTIHQWPATLVQPVGSPLSLECTVEGTSNPNLYWYRQAAGRGLQLLFYSVGIGQISSEVPQNLSASRPQDRQFILSSKKLLLSDSGFYLCAWSVIGRPNTEAFFGQGTRLTVV.

The chain is built from TRBV23-1 and TRBJ1-1; no definite D call. Being an ORF, TRBV23-1 has a function that is uncertain. This CDR3 is built from 15 residues. V was trimmed by 7 bases and J by 2 bases, leaving 17 bases between them. CDR3 region: CASKLSPGRNTEAFF. The CDR3 nucleotides are TGCGCCAGCAAGCTCTCCCCCGGAAGAAACACTGAAGCTTTCTTT.

The chain employs TRBV5-5 and TRBJ1-2; a weak D match, TRBD1 (5 bases). The CDR3 runs 17 residues. Trimming took 0 bases from V and 4 from J, leaving 19 bases between them. CDR1 SGHKS and CDR2 YYEKEE come from the germline V gene (reference sequence). CDR3 residues: CASSLAVGGAGAYGYTF. Written as DNA, the CDR3 is TGTGCCAGCAGCTTGGCTGTGGGAGGGGCCGGAGCCTATGGCTACACCTTC.

This clone was seen just once. The chain links TRBV28 to TRBJ1-2, with D perhaps matching TRBD1 (6 bases). The CDR3 loop spans 13 amino acids. Trimming pared 5 bases from V and 8 bases from J, leaving 15 bases between. The germline CDR1 and CDR2 sequences are MDHEN and SYDVKM. CDR3: CASSPGTSRGYTF. Written as DNA, the CDR3 is TGTGCCAGCAGTCCCGGGACAAGCAGGGGCTACACCTTC.

The genes are TRBV25-1 and TRBJ2-7; D may be TRBD1 (5 bases). V lost 5 bases to trimming and J lost 3 bases, with 14 bases between them. CDR3 length: 14 residues. Per germline, CDR1 MGHDK and CDR2 SYGVNS. CDR3 nucleotide sequence: TGTGCCAGCAGTCTTGACAGCAAAAACTACGAGCAGTACTTC. This translates into CASSLDSKNYEQYF.

This chain joins TRBV6-4 and TRBJ1-2; 12 bases fit TRBD1. The CDR3 totals 15 residues. The trim removed 4 bases at V and 4 bases at J, leaving 4 bases unmatched. Per germline, CDR1 MRHNA and CDR2 SNTAGT. The CDR3 DNA reads as TGTGCCAGCAGTGCGGGACAGGGGGCGGCCTATGGCTACACCTTC. This gives the protein CASSAGQGAAYGYTF.

The chain has TRBV10-3 and TRBJ1-1; D gene ambiguous. This CDR3 has 12 amino acids. CDR1 is ENHRY, CDR2 SYGVKD, per germline. V lost 5 bases and J lost 1, with 5 bases in between. CDR3 sequence: CAISYRNTEAFF. CDR3 DNA: TGTGCCATCAGTTACAGGAACACTGAAGCTTTCTTT.

The rearrangement uses TRBV19 and TRBJ1-5; the D is unclear. V gave up 6 bases and J gave up 3 bases, with 18 bases separating them. The germline CDR1 and CDR2 sequences are LNHDA and SQIVND (reference sequence). This CDR3 is built from 16 residues. CDR3 in amino acids: CASRDRGSAFNQPQHF. The CDR3 DNA follows: TGTGCCAGTAGGGATAGAGGGTCGGCTTTCAATCAGCCCCAGCATTTT.

CDR3 region: CASFQGIGTEAFF. CDR3 nucleotides: TGCGCCAGCTTCCAGGGAATAGGCACTGAAGCTTTCTTT. The genes are TRBV5-1 and TRBJ1-1; TRBD1 is a possible D gene (5 bases). Trimming took 7 bases from V and 4 from J, leaving 14 bases between them. The CDR3 spans 13 residues. In germline, CDR1 is SGHRS, CDR2 YFSETQ. The full variable domain, rest sourced from reference TRBV5-1 and TRBJ1-1, is KAGVTQTPRYLIKTRGQQVTLSCSPISGHRSVSWYQQTPGQGLQFLFEYFSETQRNKGNFPGRFSGRQFSNSRSEMNVSTLELGDSALYLCASFQGIGTEAFFGQGTRLTVV.

CDR3 sequence (DNA): TGTGCCAGTGGCACTGGGGCCAACGTCCTGACTTTC. Protein product: CASGTGANVLTF. This sequence joins TRBV19 and TRBJ2-6, with D hard to call. The V gene lost 8 bases and the J gene lost 2 bases, with 4 bases spanning the gap. The germline CDR1 and CDR2 sequences are LNHDA and SQIVND (reference sequence). CDR3 length: 12 amino acids.

The rearrangement uses TRBV20-1 and TRBJ2-5; maybe TRBD2 (6 bases). CDR3 length: 15 amino acids. Germline V CDR1 and CDR2: DFQATT, SNEGSKA (reference sequence). The ends were cut back, 3 bases at V and 3 bases at J, with 17 bases in the middle. The CDR3, as DNA: TGCAGTGCTAGTTTCCAGCGGGCAGGAAAAGAGACCCAGTACTTC. Translation gives CSASFQRAGKETQYF.

In its sample, this clone was seen once. This chain links TRBV7-9 with TRBJ2-1; D is possibly TRBD2 (6 bases). The ends were cut back, 4 bases at V and 4 bases at J, with 14 bases in the middle. Germline CDR1 is SEHNR and CDR2 is FQNEAQ (reference sequence). This CDR3 spans 15 amino acids. The DNA for the CDR3 is TGTGCCAGCAGCTCCCGAACTAGCAGATACAATGAGCAGTTCTTC. This gives the protein CASSSRTSRYNEQFF.

The table lists this clone with a count of one. The V and J genes are TRBV29-1 and TRBJ1-4; TRBD1 matches 7 bases. Looked up from germline, CDR1 is SQVTM and CDR2 is ANQGSEA. This CDR3 spans 15 amino acids. In nucleotides, the CDR3 is TGCACCGTATCGACAGGGACGGGGAAAGGTGAAAAACTGTTTTTT. It is translated as CTVSTGTGKGEKLFF.

The chain couples TRBV18 to TRBJ2-6, with no clear D. Germline V gives CDR1 KGHSH, CDR2 LQKENI. The CDR3 consists of 17 residues. Trimming stripped 0 bases from V and 2 bases from J, with 11 bases between. CDR3 region: CASSPPDRAAGANVLTF. CDR3 DNA sequence: TGTGCCAGCTCACCACCGGACCGTGCTGCTGGGGCCAACGTCCTGACTTTC.

DNA of the CDR3: TGTGCCAGCAGTGACTATACCCAGTACTTC. This codes for CASSDYTQYF. The chain uses TRBV2 and TRBJ2-5; D gene unclear. With 3 bases removed from V and 8 bases from J, the gap between germline ends came to 4 bases. Germline lookup yields CDR1 SNHLY and CDR2 FYNNEI. CDR3 size: 10 residues.

The V and J genes are TRBV7-2 and TRBJ2-5, with D possibly matching TRBD1 (5 bases). The ends were cut back, 5 bases at V and 4 bases at J, with 11 bases in the middle. The germline gives CDR1 SGHTA, CDR2 FQGNSA. The length of the CDR3 is 13 residues. The CDR3 protein is CASSPQGIETQYF. CDR3 in DNA: TGTGCCAGCAGCCCTCAGGGAATAGAGACCCAGTACTTC.

The chain employs TRBV4-3 and TRBJ1-1, with D maybe TRBD1 (5 bases). Germline assignment: CDR1 LGHNA and CDR2 YSLEER. V lost 0 bases and J lost 4, with 15 bases in between. The CDR3 runs 16 residues. In DNA, the CDR3 is TGCGCCAGCAGCCAAGATTCGGGAGGCGGGGGCACTGAAGCTTTCTTT. This sequence encodes CASSQDSGGGGTEAFF.

This chain connects TRBV28 to TRBJ1-1; D remains ambiguous. In germline, CDR1 is MDHEN, CDR2 SYDVKM. The CDR3 has 13 residues. Deletions cut 8 bases from V and 2 bases from J, with 12 bases between. The CDR3 is CASRLMLNTEAFF. The CDR3 nucleotides are TGTGCCAGCCGACTCATGCTAAACACTGAAGCTTTCTTT.

The chain combines TRBV7-9 with TRBJ1-1, with TRBD1 as a possible D gene (5 bases). Trimming pared 1 base from V and 1 base from J, leaving 7 bases between. The CDR3 loop spans 14 amino acids. CDR1 and CDR2 (germline): SEHNR, FQNEAQ (reference sequence). This chain's CDR3 is CASSLGDGNTEAFF. The CDR3 nucleotides read TGTGCCAGCAGCTTAGGGGACGGGAACACTGAAGCTTTCTTT.

This chain joins TRBV6-1 and TRBJ1-5, with D possibly matching TRBD1 (6 bases). Germline CDR1 MNHNS, CDR2 SASEGT. The CDR3 is made up of 16 amino acids. The germline V and J ends were trimmed by 3 bases and 6 bases, with 18 bases remaining between them. The CDR3 DNA is TGTGCCAGCAGTGATGGGACGCCAGGGGACACTCAGCCCCAGCATTTT. Translation gives CASSDGTPGDTQPQHF.

The chain carries TRBV7-2 and TRBJ1-2; D unclear. V shed 2 bases and J shed 3 bases, with 1 base lying between them. The CDR3 loop spans 11 amino acids. Germline CDR1 and CDR2: SGHTA and FQGNSA. The CDR3 coding sequence is TGTGCCAGCAGCTTATACTATGGCTACACCTTC. Protein: CASSLYYGYTF. Complete variable domain (other parts from reference TRBV7-2 and TRBJ1-2): GAGVSQSPSNKVTEKGKDVELRCDPISGHTALYWYRQSLGQGLEFLIYFQGNSAPDKSGLPSDRFSAERTGGSVSTLTIQRTQQEDSAVYLCASSLYYGYTFGSGTRLTVV.

V usage is TRBV6-1 and J usage is TRBJ1-5; 10 nucleotides agree with TRBD1. Trimming cost V 5 bases and J 4 bases; bases outside gene matches: 5. This CDR3 spans 15 amino acids. Per the germline V gene, CDR1 is MNHNS and CDR2 is SASEGT. The CDR3 reads CASSFQDRGNQPQHF. The CDR3, as DNA: TGTGCCAGCAGTTTCCAGGACAGGGGGAATCAGCCCCAGCATTTT.

The V call is TRBV3-1 (or the pseudogene TRBV3-2), the J call TRBJ1-2, with unresolved D. Deletions cut 2 bases from V and 4 bases from J, with 8 bases between. CDR1 LGHDT and CDR2 YNNKEL come from the germline V gene (reference sequence). There are 13 residues in the CDR3. The CDR3 DNA sequence: TGTGCCAGCAGCCAAATGATTGGCTATGGCTACACCTTC. Translated: CASSQMIGYGYTF.